These T cell receptor beta chains were read from a single sample in a study of blood T cell repertoires in COVID-19. TCRdb's table, derived via immunoSEQ multiplex PCR, lists solely in-frame clones and lacks some. The sample has some 40,000 clones, around 80% seen once; the top ten hold about 14%. The sequenced material came from peripheral blood. The receptors here all came from a human donor in a cohort sampled during active COVID-19. Both conserved end residues are part of each CDR3. A D gene is named only where the DNA matches it firmly. Clone size, where shown, is once, few, many, or a class for clones that have expanded.

14	TRBD1	TRBV11-3	NA	TRBJ2-3	TGTGCCAGCAACACAGGGGCTAGCACAGATACGCAGTATTTT	CASNTGASTDTQYF
14	NA	TRBV7-9	few	TRBJ1-4	TGTGCCAGCAGTTTCCTCTTTAGTAATGAAAAACTGTTTTTT	CASSFLFSNEKLFF
14	NA	TRBV7-9	NA	TRBJ2-1	TGTGCCAGCAGGCTTCAGGAGGCCTACAATGAGCAGTTCTTC	CASRLQEAYNEQFF
14	TRBD1	TRBV6-4	NA	TRBJ1-4	TGTGCCAGCAAGAGGACAGGGGACAGTGAAAAACTGTTTTTT	CASKRTGDSEKLFF
14	NA	TRBV5-5	NA	TRBJ2-7	TGTGCCAGCAGCTTGTCTGGGGGCGGGTTCGAGCAGTACTTC	CASSLSGGGFEQYF
15	TRBD2	TRBV5-1	NA	TRBJ2-5	TGCGCCAGCAGTTTTATTAGCGGGCGAGGCGAGACCCAGTACTTC	CASSFISGRGETQYF
15	NA	TRBV7-3	NA	TRBJ2-2	TGTGCCAGCAGCTTAGCGGGACTGAACACCGGGGAGCTGTTTTTT	CASSLAGLNTGELFF
14	NA	TRBV5-1	NA	TRBJ2-5	TGCGCCAGCAGGTCCACAGGGTCGCAAGAGACCCAGTACTTC	CASRSTGSQETQYF
15	TRBD1	TRBV5-1	NA	TRBJ1-1	TGCGCCAGTAGCATGAGACAGGGGGCTGGCACTGAAGCTTTCTTT	CASSMRQGAGTEAFF
14	TRBD2	TRBV7-2	NA	TRBJ2-1	TGTGCCAGCAGACCCACTAGCGCCTACAATGAGCAGTTCTTC	CASRPTSAYNEQFF
14	NA	TRBV28	NA	TRBJ2-7	TGTGCCAGCAGGACACAGGAGGGCTCCTACGAGCAGTACTTC	CASRTQEGSYEQYF
14	NA	TRBV5-1	NA	TRBJ1-1	TGCGCCAGCAGCTTTTCCGGGAGGAACACTGAAGCTTTCTTT	CASSFSGRNTEAFF
14	TRBD1	TRBV29-1	NA	TRBJ1-4	TGCAGCGCTGGGACAGGTGAACGAAATGAAAAACTGTTTTTT	CSAGTGERNEKLFF
14	TRBD2	TRBV30	NA	TRBJ2-5	TGTGCCTGCCGCCCAGCGGGAGGGCTAGAGACCCAGTACTTC	CACRPAGGLETQYF
17	NA	TRBV7-9	once	TRBJ1-4	TGTGCCAGCAGCTCCCGCGGAGGGACGCTCTTCGATGAAAAACTGTTTTTT	CASSSRGGTLFDEKLFF
15	NA	TRBV2	NA	TRBJ1-5	TGTGCCAGCAGTGAGGAGAGCTTTAGCAATCAGCCCCAGCATTTT	CASSEESFSNQPQHF
15	NA	TRBV5-6	once	TRBJ2-1	TGTGCCAGCAGTCGAAGGCGGTTCTCCTACAATGAGCAGTTCTTC	CASSRRRFSYNEQFF
14	NA	TRBV11-3	NA	TRBJ2-2	TGTGCCAGCAGCTTAGATCGTAGGGGCGGGGAGCTGTTTTTT	CASSLDRRGGELFF
14	TRBD1	TRBV4-3	NA	TRBJ2-6	TGCGCCAGCAGCCAGGGGACAGAGGATACCGTCCTGACTTTC	CASSQGTEDTVLTF
15	NA	TRBV3-1/TRBV3-2	once	TRBJ2-1	TGTGCCAGCAGCCAAGACTGGGCTAGTCGGGGTGAGCAGTTCTTC	CASSQDWASRGEQFF
17	TRBD1	TRBV12-5	NA	TRBJ2-1	TGTGCTAGTGGTTTGACGGGACAGGGAACATATAACAATGAGCAGTTCTTC	CASGLTGQGTYNNEQFF
15	NA	TRBV5-1	NA	TRBJ2-7	TGCGCCAGCAGCTTGGGGAGGTCCATGGCCTACGAGCAGTACTTC	CASSLGRSMAYEQYF
14	NA	TRBV19	NA	TRBJ2-5	TGTGCCAGTAGTATAAACAGTGGTGGGGAGACCCAGTACTTC	CASSINSGGETQYF
16	TRBD2	TRBV19	NA	TRBJ2-5	TGTGCCAGTAGTATAGGGGGACTAGCGGCACAAGAGACCCAGTACTTC	CASSIGGLAAQETQYF
15	TRBD2	TRBV6-2/TRBV6-3	NA	TRBJ2-1	TGTGCCAGCAGCCCACTAGCGGGAGACGACAATGAGCAGTTCTTC	CASSPLAGDDNEQFF
12	NA	TRBV12-3/TRBV12-4	NA	TRBJ2-7	TGTGCCAGCAGTCCCTCTAGTGACGAGCAGTACTTC	CASSPSSDEQYF
16	TRBD2	TRBV5-1	NA	TRBJ2-5	TGCGCCAGCAGCTTGGGACTAGCGGTTAGATTGGAGACCCAGTACTTC	CASSLGLAVRLETQYF
14	TRBD1	TRBV28	NA	TRBJ1-6	TGTGCCAGTCTCCGGACAGGGTCTAATTCACCCCTCCACTTT	CASLRTGSNSPLHF
14	TRBD2	TRBV2	NA	TRBJ2-7	TGTGCCAGCACCCGGGAGCGGGAGCCCTACGAGCAGTACTTC	CASTREREPYEQYF
15	TRBD1	TRBV14	NA	TRBJ1-4	TGTGCCAGCAGCCAGGCCCAGGGGGCTGGGGAAAAACTGTTTTTT	CASSQAQGAGEKLFF
13	NA	TRBV2	NA	TRBJ2-1	TGTGCCAGCAGGGAGACCCCCTACAATGAGCAGTTCTTC	CASRETPYNEQFF
15	NA	TRBV11-2	NA	TRBJ1-1	TGTGCCAGCAGCTTAGTACAGGGCCCAAACACTGAAGCTTTCTTT	CASSLVQGPNTEAFF
15	TRBD1	TRBV27	NA	TRBJ2-7	TGTGCCAGCAGACTAGGACAGGGCGCTTTCTACGAGCAGTACTTC	CASRLGQGAFYEQYF
16	NA	TRBV7-2	few	TRBJ1-3	TGTGCCAGCAGCAAGGGACCGACTAGCTCTGGAAACACCATATATTTT	CASSKGPTSSGNTIYF
14	NA	TRBV5-4	once	TRBJ1-2	TGTGCCAGCAGCTTGGAAGCGATTAACTATGGCTACACCTTC	CASSLEAINYGYTF
15	NA	TRBV19	NA	TRBJ2-1	TGTGCCAGTAGTATGGAACGACATATCTACAATGAGCAGTTCTTC	CASSMERHIYNEQFF
15	NA	TRBV19	NA	TRBJ2-5	TGTGCCAGTAGTCAACAGGGAGTTTTCCAAGAGACCCAGTACTTC	CASSQQGVFQETQYF
13	NA	TRBV3-1/TRBV3-2	NA	TRBJ1-5	TGTGCCAGCAGCCAAGACAGGGTGCAGCCCCAGCATTTT	CASSQDRVQPQHF
12	NA	TRBV6-2/TRBV6-3	NA	TRBJ1-5	TGTGCCAGCAGTCACAGGAATCAGCCCCAGCATTTT	CASSHRNQPQHF
14	NA	TRBV7-6	NA	TRBJ2-2	TGTGCCAGCAGTCGCCAGGAAACCACCGGGGAGCTGTTTTTT	CASSRQETTGELFF
13	NA	TRBV3-1/TRBV3-2	once	TRBJ1-5	TGTGCCAGCAGCCGATTGGGCCAGGGGCCCCAGCATTTT	CASSRLGQGPQHF
16	TRBD1	TRBV18	once	TRBJ1-3	TGTGCCAGCTCTCTAAACGACAGGGCTTCTGGAAACACCATATATTTT	CASSLNDRASGNTIYF
17	TRBD1	TRBV2	NA	TRBJ2-6	TGTGCCAGCAGCCGACAGGGAAGACGTACTGGGGCCAACGTCCTGACTTTC	CASSRQGRRTGANVLTF
15	NA	TRBV4-3	NA	TRBJ1-1	TGCGCCAGCAGCCAAGATTTCGGGGGGCGAACCGAAGCTTTCTTT	CASSQDFGGRTEAFF
16	TRBD2	TRBV7-3	NA	TRBJ2-1	TGTGCCAGCAGCTTAATAGCGGGAGCGTCCTACAATGAGCAGTTCTTC	CASSLIAGASYNEQFF
17	TRBD2	TRBV7-6	NA	TRBJ2-3	TGTGCCAGCAGCTTCTCGACTAGCGGAAGTACGGTAGATACGCAGTATTTT	CASSFSTSGSTVDTQYF
13	NA	TRBV21-1	NA	TRBJ2-1	TGTGCCAGCAGCAGCGTCGACCCGGGACAAACTGTCTTC	CASSSVDPGQTVF
13	NA	TRBV2	few	TRBJ1-1	TGTGCCAGCAGTGGGGACATTAACACTGAAGCTTTCTTT	CASSGDINTEAFF
15	NA	TRBV11-2	NA	TRBJ2-2	TGTGCCAGCAGCCCGAACACCGGGGACACCGGGGAGCTGTTTTTT	CASSPNTGDTGELFF
18	TRBD2	TRBV3-1/TRBV3-2	NA	TRBJ2-5	TGTGCCAGCAGCCAAGATTTGACTAGCGGGAGGGCCGGGGAGACCCAGTACTTC	CASSQDLTSGRAGETQYF
14	TRBD2	TRBV30	NA	TRBJ2-1	TGTGCCTGGAATCCCGGGACTAGCGGGGGCGAGCAGTTCTTC	CAWNPGTSGGEQFF
14	TRBD1	TRBV28	NA	TRBJ1-1	TGTGCCAGCAGTTTGGGACAGGGAGGGACTGAAGCTTTCTTT	CASSLGQGGTEAFF
14	NA	TRBV9	medium-sized	TRBJ2-7	TGTGCCAGCAGCCTCACTTCCCAACTATACGAGCAGTACTTC	CASSLTSQLYEQYF
13	NA	TRBV10-3	NA	TRBJ2-7	TGTGCCATCAGCTCCGGGACAACCTACGAGCAGTACTTC	CAISSGTTYEQYF
18	TRBD2	TRBV9	NA	TRBJ2-3	TGTGCCAGCAGCGTTCGAGTATCCGGGGGAGGGGTCACAGATACGCAGTATTTT	CASSVRVSGGGVTDTQYF
14	NA	TRBV7-9	once	TRBJ1-1	TGTGCCAGCAGCCCAAGGGGGGGCAACACTGAAGCTTTCTTT	CASSPRGGNTEAFF
15	NA	TRBV4-2	NA	TRBJ2-5	TGTGCCAGCAGCCAAGATCTCACGGGAGAGGGGACCCAGTACTTC	CASSQDLTGEGTQYF
14	NA	TRBV5-1	NA	TRBJ2-7	TGCGCCAGCAGCTTGGCCCTAGTTGGAAACGAGCAGTACTTC	CASSLALVGNEQYF
16	TRBD2	TRBV7-6	few	TRBJ2-1	TGTGCCAGCAGCTCTACTAGCGGGAGGGCAGGGAATGAGCAGTTCTTC	CASSSTSGRAGNEQFF